The clone carrying this T cell receptor beta chain was detected only a few times. What it recognizes is unknown. Reverse transcribed after extraction, RNA yielded cDNA as the sequencing template. TCRdb keeps only in-frame clones here, not all; method: immunoSEQ multiplex PCR. This repertoire shows roughly 46,000 clones, about 71% found once; its top ten account for about 21%. Specified treatment: oral pan-JAK inhibitor, 5-10 mg twice daily. The data originate from a study of CD8+ T cells in alopecia areata. On the study more broadly: For the treated group, dosing was oral tofacitinib at 5 to 10 mg twice daily. Study-wide results and caveats: Having one nonresponder leaves uncertain how baseline CD8+ expansion relates to response. Sharing of TCRs across patients appeared less clear than in mice, possibly for HLA-related reasons.

Germline CDR1 and CDR2: LNHDA and SQIVND (reference sequence). Trimming removed 0 bases at V and 5 bases at J, with 4 bases between. CDR3 length equals 12 residues. This chain connects TRBV19 to TRBJ1-1; D unresolved. The TCR comes from a human donor with alopecia areata. The sequencing used CD8+ T cells sorted from blood, collected at week 4, from a patient treated with tofacitinib. The DNA for the CDR3 is TGTGCCAGTAGTATAGAAGCAACTGAAGCTTTCTTT. Its protein product is CASSIEATEAFF.